This paragraph covers one TCR beta chain sequence. Its target is not known. ViraFEST assay sequencing came after antigen-specific CD4+ T cells were expanded with viral peptide pools. Following 10 days of culture, CD4+ T cells were isolated. All participants had two doses of either the BNT162b2 or mRNA-1273 vaccine. Around 2.1 million PBMC per well were cultured with around 9.6 IU/ml IL-2 and around 9.4 ug/ml peptides. A half-volume exchange with IL-2 medium occurred on days 3 and 7. This sample was included in a study of vaccination effects on CD4 cells after COVID-19. The table came from immunoSEQ multiplex PCR; TCRdb's copy has only in-frame clones and leaves some out. The sample has 65,000 to 75,000 clones; 74% are singletons. Losses at the gene ends were 3 bases for V and 3 bases for J; bases not matched to a gene: 4. Germline V gene sequence: CDR1 MNHNS, CDR2 SASEGT. This CDR3 spans 14 amino acids.

The sample was CD4+ T cells from PBMCs cultured with HCoV-229E spike peptides, taken after COVID-19 vaccination. This receptor was taken from a human donor who received a COVID-19 vaccine. The chain couples TRBV6-1 to TRBJ1-2; the match to TRBD1 covers 7 bases. CDR3 DNA sequence: TGTGCCAGCAGTGACACCGACAGGGACTATGGCTACACCTTC. Amino acid sequence: CASSDTDRDYGYTF.